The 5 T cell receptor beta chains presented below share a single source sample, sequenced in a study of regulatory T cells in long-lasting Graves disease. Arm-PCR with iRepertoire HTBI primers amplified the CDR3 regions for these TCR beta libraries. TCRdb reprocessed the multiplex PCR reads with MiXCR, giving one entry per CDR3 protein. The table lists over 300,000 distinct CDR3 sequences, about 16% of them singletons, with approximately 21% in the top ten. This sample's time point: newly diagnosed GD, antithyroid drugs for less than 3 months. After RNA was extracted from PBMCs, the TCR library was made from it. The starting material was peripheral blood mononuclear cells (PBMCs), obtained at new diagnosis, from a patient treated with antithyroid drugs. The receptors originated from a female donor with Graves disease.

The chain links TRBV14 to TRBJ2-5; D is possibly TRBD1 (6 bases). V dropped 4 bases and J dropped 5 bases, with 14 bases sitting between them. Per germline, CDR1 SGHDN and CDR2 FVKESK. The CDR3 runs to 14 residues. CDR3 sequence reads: CASSPTGPVETQYF. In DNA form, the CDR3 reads TGTGCCAGCAGCCCGACAGGTCCCGTGGAGACCCAGTACTTC.

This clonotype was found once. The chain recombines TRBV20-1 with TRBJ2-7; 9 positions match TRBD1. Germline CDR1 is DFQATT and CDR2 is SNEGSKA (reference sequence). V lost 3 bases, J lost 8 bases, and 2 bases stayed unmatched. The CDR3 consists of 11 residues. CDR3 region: CSARDRGQQYF. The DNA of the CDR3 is TGCAGTGCTAGGGACAGGGGACAGCAGTACTTC.

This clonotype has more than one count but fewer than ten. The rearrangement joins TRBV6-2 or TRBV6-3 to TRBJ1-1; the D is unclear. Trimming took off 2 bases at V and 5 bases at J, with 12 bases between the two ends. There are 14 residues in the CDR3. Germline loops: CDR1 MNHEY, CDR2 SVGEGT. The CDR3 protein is CASSYARWETEAFF. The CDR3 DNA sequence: TGTGCCAGCAGTTACGCCAGGTGGGAAACTGAAGCTTTCTTT.

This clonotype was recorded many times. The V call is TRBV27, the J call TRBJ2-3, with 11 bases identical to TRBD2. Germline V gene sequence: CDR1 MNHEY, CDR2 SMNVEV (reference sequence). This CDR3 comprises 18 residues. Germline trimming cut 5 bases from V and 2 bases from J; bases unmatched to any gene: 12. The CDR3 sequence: CASSALAGGGFPTDTQYF. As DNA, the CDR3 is TGTGCCAGCAGTGCTCTAGCGGGAGGCGGTTTCCCCACAGATACGCAGTATTTT.

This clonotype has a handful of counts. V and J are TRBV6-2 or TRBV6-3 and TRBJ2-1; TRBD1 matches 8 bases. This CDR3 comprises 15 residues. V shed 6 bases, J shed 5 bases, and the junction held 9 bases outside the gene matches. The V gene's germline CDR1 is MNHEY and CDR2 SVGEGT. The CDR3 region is CASSPGTGPHNEQFF. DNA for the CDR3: TGTGCCAGCAGCCCCGGGACAGGCCCCCACAATGAGCAGTTCTTC.